The 27 T cell receptor beta chains presented below share a single source sample, sequenced in a study of blood T cell repertoires in COVID-19 (dated by TCRdb to 2018 to 2021). The method was the immunoSEQ multiplex PCR assay. TCRdb mirrors the immuneACCESS table, restricted to in-frame sequences. Some clones are absent from its copies; in checked studies, under half trace to an unresolved V gene, and the reason for the others is unknown. This sample lists 89,000 or so clones; about 85% were detected once. 38% of the sample comes from the top ten. The sequenced sample consisted of peripheral blood. These receptors all come from a man older than 75 with acute or convalescent COVID-19.

The chain uses TRBV6-1 and TRBJ2-1; 10 bases map to TRBD2. The CDR3 has 18 amino acids. Germline V CDR1 and CDR2: MNHNS, SASEGT. V shed 4 bases and J 6 bases; nucleotides not matched to a gene: 15. In DNA form, the CDR3 reads TGTGCCAGCAGTGGCGGACTAGCGGCTCAATGGATCGGCAATGAGCAGTTCTTC. This sequence encodes CASSGGLAAQWIGNEQFF.

This rearrangement joins TRBV5-6 to TRBJ2-5; 9 nucleotides match TRBD2. This CDR3 contains 18 residues. Losses at the gene ends were 0 bases for V and 0 bases for J; bases not matched to a gene: 9. Germline loops: CDR1 SGHDT, CDR2 YYEEEE. CDR3 in amino acids: CASSLELAGPVYQETQYF. The CDR3 DNA follows: TGTGCCAGCAGCTTGGAGCTAGCGGGACCAGTGTACCAAGAGACCCAGTACTTC.

The chain carries TRBV11-3 and TRBJ2-7; 8 positions agree with TRBD2. This CDR3 has 16 amino acids. V trimming: 0 bases; J trimming: 5 bases; junction bases outside the gene matches: 9. Per germline, CDR1 SGHNT and CDR2 YENEEA. The CDR3 bases are TGTGCCAGCAGCTTAGATGGTCGGAGCGGGAGAGACGAGCAGTACTTC. Translated, it gives CASSLDGRSGRDEQYF.

This clone was counted between two and nine times. The rearrangement uses TRBV6-5 and TRBJ2-7; D gene ambiguous. The germline V gene encodes CDR1 MNHEY and CDR2 SVGAGI. CDR3 size: 11 residues. The V and J ends lost 6 bases and 12 bases respectively, with 15 bases between them. Here the CDR3 reads CASSQFSDWYF. For the CDR3, the DNA is TGTGCCAGCAGCCAATTCAGCGATTGGTACTTC.

The chain employs TRBV27 and TRBJ1-1; TRBD1 aligns across 11 bases. Germline V gene sequence: CDR1 MNHEY, CDR2 SMNVEV (reference sequence). The CDR3 length is 18 residues. J was trimmed by 5 bases and V by 7 bases; bases with no gene match: 18. This CDR3 reads CASTLHARGQGAVTEAFF. The CDR3 DNA reads TGTGCCAGCACACTCCACGCCCGCGGACAGGGGGCGGTAACTGAAGCTTTCTTT.

This clone is categorized as medium-sized. The chain couples TRBV7-9 to TRBJ2-6, with D tentatively TRBD1 (6 bases). V lost 7 bases and J lost 2, with 15 bases in between. CDR3 length: 16 amino acids. Germline CDR1 and CDR2: SEHNR and FQNEAQ (reference sequence). The CDR3 DNA follows: TGTGCCAGCACCCCAAATGGGGGCCCTGGGGCCAACGTCCTGACTTTC. It translates to CASTPNGGPGANVLTF.

The chain employs TRBV30 and TRBJ2-7; 7 bases fit TRBD2. Trimming cost V 4 bases and J 0 bases; bases outside gene matches: 6. Germline V gene sequence: CDR1 GTSNPN, CDR2 SVGIG (reference sequence). The CDR3 extends over 14 amino acids. The chain's CDR3 is CAWTQRGSSYEQYF. Written as DNA, the CDR3 is TGTGCCTGGACGCAGCGGGGAAGCTCCTACGAGCAGTACTTC.

This rearrangement joins TRBV21-1 to TRBJ1-4; the table names TRBD1, a call not compared with the DNA. TRBV21-1 is a pseudogene. This CDR3 comprises 16 residues. Here the CDR3 reads CASSNGRQGTNEKLFF. The CDR3 DNA reads TGTGCCAGCAGCAATGGACGACAGGGTACTAATGAAAAACTGTTTTTT.

V usage is TRBV24-1 and J usage is TRBJ2-2; D ambiguous. Germline CDR1 is KGHDR and CDR2 is SFDVKD. Trimming left V 4 bases short and J 4 bases short, with 15 bases between. The CDR3 length is 16 residues. CDR3 bases: TGTGCCACCAGTGAGTGGCAGGTAGTCGGCACCGGGGAGCTGTTTTTT. It translates to CATSEWQVVGTGELFF.

The chain has TRBV7-3 and TRBJ2-3; D unclear. CDR1 is SGHTA and CDR2 is FQGTGA in the germline V gene. This CDR3 has 14 amino acids. Trimming removed 6 bases at V and 0 bases at J, with 10 bases between. The DNA of the CDR3 is TGTGCCAGCAGTTCCGACATGAGCACAGATACGCAGTATTTT. Its protein is CASSSDMSTDTQYF.

The rearrangement uses TRBV6-6 and TRBJ2-3; 7 nucleotides align to TRBD2. Germline V lookup: CDR1 MNHNY, CDR2 SVGAGI (reference sequence). The CDR3 loop spans 14 amino acids. Losses at the gene ends were 6 bases for V and 6 bases for J; bases not matched to a gene: 9. CDR3 protein: CASRSGLNFDTQYF. The DNA of the CDR3 is TGTGCCAGCAGATCGGGACTAAATTTCGATACGCAGTATTTT.

Comment on this clone: One junction end does not reproduce the germline sequence, and a read error may be involved. The chain links TRBV11-2 to TRBJ1-1; a possible D gene is TRBD1 (5 bases). Germline assignment: CDR1 SGHAT and CDR2 FQNNGV. CDR3 length equals 14 residues. CDR3 protein: CASSLTWTRPDAFF. The CDR3 DNA follows: TGTGCCAGCAGCTTAACCTGGACAAGACCTGACGCTTTCTTT.

This chain's CDR3 is CASSLSGGSNQPQHF. The CDR3 DNA reads as TGCGCCAGCAGCTTGAGCGGGGGGAGCAATCAGCCCCAGCATTTT. This rearrangement joins TRBV5-1 to TRBJ1-5, with D perhaps TRBD1 (5 bases). The CDR3 is 15 residues long. V dropped 1 base and J dropped 1 base, with 9 bases sitting between them. The germline V gene has CDR1 SGHRS and CDR2 YFSETQ.

V gene TRBV6-4 combines with J gene TRBJ2-1; 12 bases are shared with TRBD2. Germline CDR1 reads MRHNA; CDR2 reads SNTAGT. Trimming at V came to 6 bases and at J to 1 base, leaving 4 bases not matched to a gene. The CDR3 sequence is 16 residues long. The CDR3 coding sequence is TGTGCCAGCAGCCCGGGGACTAGCGGGTCCTACAATGAGCAGTTCTTC. Translated, it gives CASSPGTSGSYNEQFF.

This clone has just one count. This rearrangement joins TRBV6-5 to TRBJ2-5, with 7 bases identical to TRBD1. Per the germline V gene, CDR1 is MNHEY and CDR2 is SVGAGI. Trimming took 6 bases from V and 2 from J; bases not matched to a gene: 9. The CDR3 has 15 amino acids. Written as DNA, the CDR3 is TGTGCCAGCAGCCCATTCGGGACAGCTCAAGAGACCCAGTACTTC. Its translation: CASSPFGTAQETQYF.

V is TRBV30 and J is TRBJ2-3; D remains ambiguous. V dropped 7 bases and J dropped 4 bases, with 9 bases sitting between them. Germline CDR1 and CDR2: GTSNPN and SVGIG (reference sequence). This CDR3 is 11 amino acids long. The DNA of the CDR3 is TGTGCCTCCAAAACTTCAGATACGCAGTATTTT. This codes for CASKTSDTQYF.

This clone was found a few times. This sequence joins TRBV7-7 and TRBJ2-5, with 8 bases aligning to TRBD2. This CDR3 has 14 residues. The germline V gene encodes CDR1 SSHAT and CDR2 FNYEAQ (reference sequence). In DNA form, the CDR3 reads TGTGCTAGCGGTACTAGCGGAAGTCAAGAGACCCAGTACTTC. Translated, it gives CASGTSGSQETQYF.

The V and J genes are TRBV19 and TRBJ1-5; maybe TRBD1 (6 bases). V shed 7 bases and J shed 3 bases, with 13 bases lying between them. The length of the CDR3 is 14 residues. CDR1 LNHDA and CDR2 SQIVND come from the germline V gene (reference sequence). The CDR3 DNA is TGTGCCAGTACCAACCGGGACACCAATCAGCCCCAGCATTTT. It encodes CASTNRDTNQPQHF.

This chain uses TRBV24-1 with TRBJ2-1, with a weak D call TRBD1 (7 bases). Per the germline V gene, CDR1 is KGHDR and CDR2 is SFDVKD. The CDR3 has 19 residues. The V and J ends lost 1 base and 0 bases respectively, with 18 bases between them. The CDR3 region has the DNA TGTGCCACCAGTGATTTAGGCCCTGGAGGGGGCACCTCCTACAATGAGCAGTTCTTC. This codes for CATSDLGPGGGTSYNEQFF.

V usage is TRBV6-5 and J usage is TRBJ2-7, with 7 bases lining up with TRBD1. J gave up 3 bases and V 6 bases, and 11 bases lay outside the gene matches. Germline values: CDR1 MNHEY, CDR2 SVGAGI. The CDR3 consists of 15 residues. CDR3 region: CASRPLRTGYYEQYF. The CDR3 region has the DNA TGTGCCAGCAGGCCATTAAGGACAGGCTACTACGAGCAGTACTTC.

The CDR3 spells CASSNQAPGAQYF. The CDR3, as DNA: TGTGCCAGCAGCAACCAGGCCCCCGGTGCCCAGTACTTC. This chain joins TRBV7-9 and TRBJ2-5; D remains unclear. Germline-derived CDR1 and CDR2 are SEHNR and FQNEAQ (reference sequence). This CDR3 spans 13 amino acids. V lost 5 bases and J lost 9, with 16 bases in between.

In its sample, this clone was seen once. The chain uses TRBV5-1 and TRBJ1-6, with D maybe TRBD1 (5 bases). CDR3 length equals 15 residues. The germline V gene encodes CDR1 SGHRS and CDR2 YFSETQ. Trimming stripped 4 bases from V and 5 bases from J, with 13 bases between. This CDR3 reads CASSGGGANNSPLHF. The CDR3 nucleotides are TGCGCCAGCAGCGGGGGGGGAGCAAATAATTCACCCCTCCACTTT.

The chain couples TRBV19 to TRBJ1-5; TRBD1 is a possible D gene (5 bases). Trimming removed 3 bases from V and 3 bases from J, with 12 bases in between. CDR1 and CDR2 (germline): LNHDA, SQIVND (reference sequence). The CDR3 loop spans 15 amino acids. The CDR3 coding sequence is TGTGCCAGTAGTATGGCGGGGGGGAACAATCAGCCCCAGCATTTT. Protein sequence: CASSMAGGNNQPQHF.

The chain recombines TRBV6-4 with TRBJ1-1; D not certain. This CDR3 spans 16 amino acids. The germline CDR1 and CDR2 sequences are MRHNA and SNTAGT. Trimming left V 4 bases short and J 6 bases short, with 21 bases between. The CDR3 is CASSGISWGGTAEAFF. The DNA for the CDR3 is TGTGCCAGCAGTGGGATTTCGTGGGGAGGCACGGCTGAAGCTTTCTTT.

This clone showed up just a few times. This chain uses TRBV11-1 with TRBJ2-1; possible D gene TRBD2, 5 bases. Trimming stripped 5 bases from V and 2 bases from J, with 13 bases between. The CDR3 length is 15 residues. Germline-derived CDR1 and CDR2 are SGHAT and FQDESV (reference sequence). This CDR3 is CASSQPEGPYNEQFF. CDR3 nucleotide sequence: TGTGCCAGCAGCCAGCCCGAGGGCCCCTACAATGAGCAGTTCTTC.

CDR3 loop: CASIPDQGANYEQYF. DNA of the CDR3: TGCGCCAGCATCCCCGATCAGGGGGCTAACTACGAGCAGTACTTC. This chain uses TRBV10-2 with TRBJ2-7; 8 positions match TRBD1. V shed 7 bases, J shed 3 bases, and the junction held 11 bases outside the gene matches. This CDR3 has 15 residues. Looked up from germline, CDR1 is WSHSY and CDR2 is SAAADI.

This chain connects TRBV28 to TRBJ2-5; possibly TRBD1 for D (6 bases). Germline CDR1 reads MDHEN; CDR2 reads SYDVKM. The CDR3 extends over 15 amino acids. The germline V and J ends were trimmed by 4 bases and 5 bases, with 17 bases remaining between them. CDR3 residues: CASSSQGTLGETQYF. As DNA, the CDR3 is TGTGCCAGCAGTTCCCAGGGGACCCTCGGTGAGACCCAGTACTTC.